This T cell receptor (beta chain) comes out of a study of OX40 agonist ivuxolimab in advanced cancers. Study background: Two cutaneous melanoma patients and one hepatocellular carcinoma patient, three in all, had partial responses.

Sequenced by immunoSEQ multiplex PCR; TCRdb stores in-frame clones only, minus some. The data hold some 70,000 clones, with approximately 90% observed a single time. V was trimmed by 0 bases and J by 7 bases, leaving 11 bases between them. This CDR3 has 14 amino acids. CDR1 is SGHDN and CDR2 is FVKESK in the germline V gene. Here the sequenced sample was CD4+ or CD8+ T cells sorted from blood, taken in a trial of the OX40 agonist ivuxolimab. The TCR originated in an adult with an advanced solid tumor such as melanoma, head and neck, liver or kidney cancer. The V call is TRBV14, the J call TRBJ2-3; D unclear. The CDR3 coding sequence is TGTGCCAGCAGCCAAGATTTACAAGGGAATACGCAGTATTTT. Translating it yields CASSQDLQGNTQYF.